Listed below are T cell receptor beta chains from one sample, sequenced in a study of CD8 T cells in ankylosing spondylitis. One entry per CDR3 protein, called by TCRdb with MiXCR from the 5' RACE reads. The repertoire holds about 840,000 distinct CDR3 sequences, with 10% to 15% as singletons. The sequenced sample was blood, either unsorted or a sorted T cell fraction (not recorded which). These receptor sequences come from a male donor with ankylosing spondylitis. The CDR3 runs from the conserved cysteine through the conserved F or W. Each record gives: J gene, clone size, D gene, V gene, CDR3 DNA, CDR3 protein. A D gene is named only where the DNA matches it firmly. Clone size, where shown, is once, few, many, or a class for clones that have expanded.

>TRBJ2-3|many|.|TRBV28
TGTGCCAGCAGTTTGAGGGGGGCAGGCACAGATACGCAGTATTTT
CASSLRGAGTDTQYF
>TRBJ1-1|few|TRBD1|TRBV28
TGTGCCAGCAGGGAAGACAGGGGTGGGGTTAAAGCTTTCTTT
CASREDRGGVKAFF
>TRBJ2-1|few|.|TRBV7-8
TGTGCCAGCAGCCCACGGACAACCCCAGGTGGGCAGTTCTTC
CASSPRTTPGGQFF
>TRBJ1-2|.|TRBD1|TRBV9
TGTGCCAGCAGCGTGGGTAACAGGGGGCTTTCCTATGGCTACACCTTC
CASSVGNRGLSYGYTF
>TRBJ2-3|.|.|TRBV10-3
TGTGCCATCAGTGAGAGCGAGGGAACAGATACGCAGTATTTT
CAISESEGTDTQYF
>TRBJ2-5|many|.|TRBV5-1
TGCGCCAGCAGCTTGGAGGCAGCGGAGACCCAGTACTTC
CASSLEAAETQYF
>TRBJ2-5|few|.|TRBV20-1
TGCAGTGCTAGAGGGGGGACTTGGGAGCCCCAGTACTTC
CSARGGTWEPQYF
>TRBJ2-7|many|.|TRBV10-1
TGCGCCAGCAGTGAGAGCTTCTACGAGCAGTACTTC
CASSESFYEQYF
>TRBJ2-5|many|TRBD2|TRBV5-1
TGCGCCAGCAGCTTGGGACTAGCGGGAGGAGAGACCCAGTACTTC
CASSLGLAGGETQYF
>TRBJ2-7|few|TRBD1|TRBV29-1
TGCAGCGCTGTCCGGGACAGTTCCTACGAGCAGTACTTC
CSAVRDSSYEQYF
>TRBJ2-7|few|.|TRBV15
TGTGCCACCAGCAGGGGCGGAGCGGGCTACGAGCAGTACTTC
CATSRGGAGYEQYF
>TRBJ2-1|few|TRBD2|TRBV4-2
TGTGCCAGCCTCTCAGCCCAGAGGACTAGCGGCACCACCGAGCAGTTCTTC
CASLSAQRTSGTTEQFF
>TRBJ2-1|many|.|TRBV20-1
TGCAGTGGGCTTTCGGGACTTCGGAATGAGCAGTTCTTC
CSGLSGLRNEQFF
>TRBJ1-1|many|.|TRBV4-1
TGCGCCAGCAGCCGCCCAGGGGCGATGAACACTGAAGCTTTCTTT
CASSRPGAMNTEAFF
>TRBJ2-1|.|TRBD1|TRBV18
TGTGCCAGCTCACCACGGACAGGGGGTTTCAATGAGCAGTTCTTC
CASSPRTGGFNEQFF
>TRBJ2-7|.|.|TRBV18
TGTGCCAGCTCACAAGGCCATCCTTACGAGCAGTACTTC
CASSQGHPYEQYF
>TRBJ1-5|.|.|TRBV29-1
TGCAGCGTGGTAGCGGAAGACAGAAATCAGCCCCAGCATTTT
CSVVAEDRNQPQHF
>TRBJ2-7|.|TRBD2|TRBV6-1
TGTGCCAGCAGTACCCGGGGGGATGGTTACGAGCAGTACTTC
CASSTRGDGYEQYF
>TRBJ1-1|many|.|TRBV20-1
TGCAGTGCTAGAGATCCTCCTGGCACTGAAGCTTTCTTT
CSARDPPGTEAFF
>TRBJ2-2|few|TRBD1|TRBV4-3
TGCGCCAGCAGCCAAGATCTGGACAGGGTTTTGGGGGAGCTGTTTTTT
CASSQDLDRVLGELFF
>TRBJ1-2|many|TRBD1|TRBV5-1
TGCGCCAGCAGTAGTGACAGGGGGGCGGATGGCTACACCTTC
CASSSDRGADGYTF
>TRBJ2-5|many|TRBD1|TRBV28
TGTGCCAGCAGTTTGACAGGGACGGCCCGGGAGACCCAGTACTTC
CASSLTGTARETQYF
>TRBJ2-3|few|.|TRBV5-1
TGCGCCAGCAGCTTCGGCCCCGGCCCAGATACGCAGTATTTT
CASSFGPGPDTQYF
>TRBJ2-1|few|TRBD1|TRBV20-1
TGCAGTGCACCGCTACCCCAGGACAGGGGCGACAATGAGCAGTTCTTC
CSAPLPQDRGDNEQFF
>TRBJ2-7|few|TRBD2|TRBV20-1
TGCAGTGCTTCTAGCGGGAGCCCCTACGAGCAGTACTTC
CSASSGSPYEQYF
>TRBJ2-1|few|.|TRBV11-3
TGTGCCAGCAGCCTAGGAGAGGATGAGCAGTTCTTC
CASSLGEDEQFF
>TRBJ2-1|.|.|TRBV6-1
TGTGCCAGCAGTGACAGAAACAGGGCCTACTCCTACAATGAGCAGTTCTTC
CASSDRNRAYSYNEQFF
>TRBJ2-1|few|TRBD2|TRBV20-1
TGCAGTGCTAGGACTAGCGGGAGGCTATGGAATGAGCAGTTCTTC
CSARTSGRLWNEQFF
>TRBJ2-3|few|.|TRBV20-1
TGCAGTGCAGAAACACAGGGCTCACTAAATACGCAGTATTTT
CSAETQGSLNTQYF
>TRBJ2-7|.|.|TRBV28
TGTGCCAGCGGGACGGTTGGCGAGCAGTACTTC
CASGTVGEQYF
>TRBJ1-1|.|.|TRBV27
TGTGCCAGCCGCAATATGGGAAAAACTGAAGCTTTCTTT
CASRNMGKTEAFF
>TRBJ2-7|many|TRBD2|TRBV20-1
TGCAGTGCTAGAGATCCTACTAGCGGGAGGGACGAGCAGTACTTC
CSARDPTSGRDEQYF
>TRBJ1-1|.|TRBD1|TRBV19
TGTGCCAGTAGTTTCGCAGGGGGGAACACTGAAGCTTTCTTT
CASSFAGGNTEAFF
>TRBJ2-2|.|.|TRBV30
TGTGCCTGGAAATCCGTGGCCGGGGAGCTGTTTTTT
CAWKSVAGELFF
>TRBJ2-2|few|.|TRBV4-3
TGCGCCAGCAGCTCTCTTCATACCGACTGGGACGGGGAGCTGTTTTTT
CASSSLHTDWDGELFF
>TRBJ2-5|.|.|TRBV18
TGTGCCAGCTCACCAAGGGCAGGGCAAGAGACCCAGTACTTC
CASSPRAGQETQYF
>TRBJ2-5|.|.|TRBV18
TGTGCCAGCTCGCGGGACTTCCAAGAGACCCAGTACTTC
CASSRDFQETQYF
>TRBJ1-1|.|.|TRBV10-3
TGTGCCATCAGTGGGGGGTTAAGGAGCACTGAAGCTTTCTTT
CAISGGLRSTEAFF
>TRBJ2-7|few|.|TRBV7-2
TGTGCCAGCAGCTTGGAGGGAAAGAGGAACGAGCAGTACTTC
CASSLEGKRNEQYF
>TRBJ2-7|many|TRBD2|TRBV20-1
TGCAGTGCTAGATCTCCGGGGGGTGCTGAGTACGAGCAGTACTTC
CSARSPGGAEYEQYF
>TRBJ2-3|.|TRBD1|TRBV20-1
TGCAGTGCTCGACGACAGGGGACGTCAGATACGCAGTATTTT
CSARRQGTSDTQYF
>TRBJ2-1|many|.|TRBV11-2
TGTGCCAGCAGCCCCCCGACGGGCGACTCGTTCTCCTACAATGAGCAGTTCTTC
CASSPPTGDSFSYNEQFF
>TRBJ2-1|.|TRBD1|TRBV18
TGTGCCAGCTCACCGCCGGGACAGGGTAGGAATGAGCAGTTCTTC
CASSPPGQGRNEQFF
>TRBJ1-2|.|TRBD1|TRBV20-1
TGCAGTGCCGGGACAGGATCTAACTATGGCTACACCTTC
CSAGTGSNYGYTF
>TRBJ2-7|.|.|TRBV24-1
TGTGCCACCAGTGAAGGAGGAGGAAGCTACGAGCAGTACTTC
CATSEGGGSYEQYF
>TRBJ2-7|.|.|TRBV12-3/TRBV12-4
TGTGCCAGCAGTACATTTTTCTCGGTCTCCTACGAGCAGTACTTC
CASSTFFSVSYEQYF